This T cell receptor beta chain was captured in a study of T-cell reconstitution after alpha-beta-depleted transplantation in children. Findings of the study overall: T cells produced anew were the main source of T-cell counts and diversity one year after transplant. There were some patients whose high TCRbeta diversity at day 60 came from surviving recipient T cells and thymic progenitors. Several hundred expanded graft clones reportedly supplied alpha-beta T cells about two months after transplant.

With regard to this clonotype: Its antigen is still unknown.

J was trimmed by 1 base and V by 8 bases; bases with no gene match: 3. The CDR3 covers 14 residues. Germline CDR1 MGHRA, CDR2 YSYEKL. Unique molecular identifiers were used in preparing the TCRbeta library. TCRdb itself ran the PCR reads through MiXCR, one entry per CDR3 protein. The sample holds almost 600,000 distinct CDR3 sequences, more than 20% seen once. J is TRBJ2-5 and V is TRBV4-1; 11 bases are shared with TRBD2. The starting material was PBMCs, obtained before TCRalphabeta/CD19-depleted stem cell transplant. The receptor was isolated from a boy younger than two with Wiskott-Aldrich syndrome, due to receive a stem cell transplant. This chain's CDR3 is CASQGTSGQETQYF. The DNA of the CDR3 is TGCGCCAGCCAGGGGACTAGCGGCCAAGAGACCCAGTACTTC.